This T cell receptor beta chain was observed in a study of technical replicates of blood from several donors. Looked up from germline, CDR1 is MNHNS and CDR2 is SASEGT. This CDR3 has 17 amino acids. The V gene end was trimmed by 7 bases and the J gene end by 0 bases; junction bases not matched to a gene: 9. Only in-frame clones appear in the TCRdb table, and some are missing; sequencing was by immunoSEQ multiplex PCR. The sample includes about 80,000 clones, about 95% of them seen just once. The sequenced sample was T cells isolated from PBMCs. The V call is TRBV6-1, the J call TRBJ2-1, with 10 bases identical to TRBD2. The source is a human donor in good health. The CDR3: CASNEVAGGSSYNEQFF. The CDR3 DNA sequence: TGTGCCAGCAATGAGGTAGCGGGAGGATCCTCCTACAATGAGCAGTTCTTC.